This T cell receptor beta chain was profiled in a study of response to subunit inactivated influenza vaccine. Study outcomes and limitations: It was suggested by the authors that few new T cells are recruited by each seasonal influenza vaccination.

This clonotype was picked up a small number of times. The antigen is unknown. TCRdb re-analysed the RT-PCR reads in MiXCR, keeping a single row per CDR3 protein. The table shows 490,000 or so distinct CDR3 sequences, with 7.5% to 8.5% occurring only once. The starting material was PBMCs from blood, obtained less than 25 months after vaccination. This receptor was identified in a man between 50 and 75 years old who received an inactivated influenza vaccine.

DNA for the CDR3: TGTGCCAGCAGCCCAGTGGGTTTCAAGCAGTTCTTC. It translates to CASSPVGFKQFF. The V call is TRBV7-9, the J call TRBJ2-1, with D hard to call. The CDR3 has 12 amino acids. Per the germline V gene, CDR1 is SEHNR and CDR2 is FQNEAQ (reference sequence). The V end lost 5 bases, the J end lost 11 bases, and 13 bases lay between the germline ends.